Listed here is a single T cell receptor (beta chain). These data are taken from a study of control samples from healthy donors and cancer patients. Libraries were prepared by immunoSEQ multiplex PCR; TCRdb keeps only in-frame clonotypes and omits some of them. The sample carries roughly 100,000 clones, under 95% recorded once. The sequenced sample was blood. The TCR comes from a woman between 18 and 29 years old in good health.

The CDR3 sequence is CASSLGSGTQPQHF. The DNA for the CDR3 is TGTGCCAGCAGCTTAGGCTCAGGGACCCAGCCCCAGCATTTT. V and J are TRBV7-8 and TRBJ1-5, with a tentative D call TRBD1 (5 bases). The CDR3 spans 14 residues. V dropped 1 base and J dropped 7 bases, with 11 bases sitting between them. CDR1 is SGHVS and CDR2 is FQNEAQ in the germline V gene.